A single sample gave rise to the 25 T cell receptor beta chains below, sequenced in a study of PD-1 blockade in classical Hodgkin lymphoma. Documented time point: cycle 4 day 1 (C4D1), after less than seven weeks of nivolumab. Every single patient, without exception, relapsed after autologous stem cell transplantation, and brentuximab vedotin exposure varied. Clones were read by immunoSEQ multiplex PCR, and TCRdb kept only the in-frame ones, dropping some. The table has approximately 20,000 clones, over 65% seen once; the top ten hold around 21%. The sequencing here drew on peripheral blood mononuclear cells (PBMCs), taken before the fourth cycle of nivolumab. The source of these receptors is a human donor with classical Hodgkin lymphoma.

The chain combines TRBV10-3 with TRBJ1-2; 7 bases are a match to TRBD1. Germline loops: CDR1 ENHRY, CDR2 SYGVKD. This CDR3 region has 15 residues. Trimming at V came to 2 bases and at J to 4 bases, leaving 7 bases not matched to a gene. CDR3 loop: CAISEAPTGTYGYTF. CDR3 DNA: TGTGCCATCAGTGAGGCCCCGACAGGGACCTATGGCTACACCTTC.

CDR3 sequence (DNA): TGCAGCGTCCTGACGGGGCTGGACTATGGCTACACCTTC. Protein: CSVLTGLDYGYTF. The J gene is TRBJ1-2, the V gene TRBV29-1; D perhaps matches TRBD1 (5 bases). V shed 6 bases and J shed 3 bases, with 14 bases lying between them. The length of the CDR3 is 13 residues. The V gene's germline CDR1 is SQVTM and CDR2 ANQGSEA.

CDR3 protein: CASSQDSRGPEKLFF. The CDR3 DNA reads TGCGCCAGCAGCCAAGATTCGCGGGGTCCCGAAAAACTGTTTTTT. The chain couples TRBV4-1 to TRBJ1-4; the D is unclear. In germline, CDR1 is MGHRA, CDR2 YSYEKL. The CDR3 runs to 15 residues. V was trimmed by 0 bases and J by 8 bases, leaving 13 bases between them.

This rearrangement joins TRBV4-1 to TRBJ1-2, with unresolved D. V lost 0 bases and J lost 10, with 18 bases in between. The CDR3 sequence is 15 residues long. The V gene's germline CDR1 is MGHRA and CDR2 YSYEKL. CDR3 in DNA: TGCGCCAGCAGCCAAGATACGCGGCAGGCACAAGACTACACCTTC. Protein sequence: CASSQDTRQAQDYTF.

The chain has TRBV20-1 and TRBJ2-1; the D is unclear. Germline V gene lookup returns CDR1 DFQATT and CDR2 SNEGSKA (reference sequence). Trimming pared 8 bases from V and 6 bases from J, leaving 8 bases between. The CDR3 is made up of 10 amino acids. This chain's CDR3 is CSPSGNEQFF. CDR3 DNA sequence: TGCAGTCCCTCGGGCAATGAGCAGTTCTTC.

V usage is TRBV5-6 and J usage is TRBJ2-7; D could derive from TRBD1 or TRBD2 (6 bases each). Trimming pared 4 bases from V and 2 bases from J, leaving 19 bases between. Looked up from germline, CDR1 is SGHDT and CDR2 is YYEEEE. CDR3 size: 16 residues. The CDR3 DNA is TGTGCCAGCAGCCTGGAGGGGGGCGGGAACACCTACGAGCAGTACTTC. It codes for CASSLEGGGNTYEQYF.

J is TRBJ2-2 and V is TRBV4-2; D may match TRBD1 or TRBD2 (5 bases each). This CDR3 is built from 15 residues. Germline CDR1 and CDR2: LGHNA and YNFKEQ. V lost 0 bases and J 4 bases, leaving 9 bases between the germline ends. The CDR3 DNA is TGTGCCAGCAGCCAAGATTCGGGACCCACCGGGGAGCTGTTTTTT. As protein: CASSQDSGPTGELFF.

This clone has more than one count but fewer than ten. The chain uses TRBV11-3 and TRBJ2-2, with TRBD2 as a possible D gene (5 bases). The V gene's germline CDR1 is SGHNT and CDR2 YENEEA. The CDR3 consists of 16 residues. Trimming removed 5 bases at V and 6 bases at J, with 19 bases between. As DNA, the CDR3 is TGTGCCAGCAGCCCCGGTCGGGGTAGCGTGGCCGGGGAGCTGTTTTTT. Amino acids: CASSPGRGSVAGELFF.

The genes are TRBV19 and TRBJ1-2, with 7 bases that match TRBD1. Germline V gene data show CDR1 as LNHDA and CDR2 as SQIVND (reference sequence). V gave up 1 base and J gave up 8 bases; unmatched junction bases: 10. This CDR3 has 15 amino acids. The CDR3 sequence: CASSIGPGTVSGYTF. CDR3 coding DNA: TGTGCCAGTAGTATAGGGCCAGGGACAGTTTCAGGCTACACCTTC.

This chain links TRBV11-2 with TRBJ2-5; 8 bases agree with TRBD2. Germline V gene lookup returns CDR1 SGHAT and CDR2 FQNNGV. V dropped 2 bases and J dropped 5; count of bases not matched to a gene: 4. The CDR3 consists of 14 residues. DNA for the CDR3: TGTGCCAGCAGCTTACGGGGACTAGTCGAGACCCAGTACTTC. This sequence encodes CASSLRGLVETQYF.

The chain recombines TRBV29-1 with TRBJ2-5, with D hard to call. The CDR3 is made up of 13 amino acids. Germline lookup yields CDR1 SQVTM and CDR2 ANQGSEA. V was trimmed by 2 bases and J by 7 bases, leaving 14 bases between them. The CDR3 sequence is CSVETRPSRTQYF. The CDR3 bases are TGCAGCGTTGAAACCCGACCCTCCCGGACCCAGTACTTC.

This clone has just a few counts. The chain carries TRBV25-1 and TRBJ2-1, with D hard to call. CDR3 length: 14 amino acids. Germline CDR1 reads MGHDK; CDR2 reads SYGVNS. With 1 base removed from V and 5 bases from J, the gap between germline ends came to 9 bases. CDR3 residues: CASSESQTNNEQFF. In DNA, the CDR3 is TGTGCCAGCAGTGAATCGCAGACCAACAATGAGCAGTTCTTC.

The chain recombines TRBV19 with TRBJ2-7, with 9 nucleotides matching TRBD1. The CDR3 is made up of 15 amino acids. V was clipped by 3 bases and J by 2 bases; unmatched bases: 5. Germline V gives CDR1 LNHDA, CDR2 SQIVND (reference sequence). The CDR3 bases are TGTGCCAGTAGTATTTCCGGGACAGGGACCTACGAGCAGTACTTC. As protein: CASSISGTGTYEQYF.

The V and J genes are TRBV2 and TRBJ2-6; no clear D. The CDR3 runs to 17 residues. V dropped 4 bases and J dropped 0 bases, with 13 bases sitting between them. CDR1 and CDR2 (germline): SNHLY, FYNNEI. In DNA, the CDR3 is TGTGCCAGCAGTGGAGGCGGCCACCTCTCTGGGGCCAACGTCCTGACTTTC. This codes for CASSGGGHLSGANVLTF.

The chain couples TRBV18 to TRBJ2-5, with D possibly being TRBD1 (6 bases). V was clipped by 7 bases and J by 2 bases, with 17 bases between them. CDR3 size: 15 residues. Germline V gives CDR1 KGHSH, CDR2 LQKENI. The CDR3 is CASLRSGQLQETQYF. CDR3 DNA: TGTGCCAGCTTACGGAGCGGACAGTTGCAAGAGACCCAGTACTTC.

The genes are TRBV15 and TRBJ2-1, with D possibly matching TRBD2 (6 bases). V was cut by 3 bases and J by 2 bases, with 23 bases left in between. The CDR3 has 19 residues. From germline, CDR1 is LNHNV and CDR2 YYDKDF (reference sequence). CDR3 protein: CATSSRAPSAPSPYNEQFF. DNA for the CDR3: TGTGCCACCAGCAGCCGAGCCCCTAGCGCCCCGAGCCCCTACAATGAGCAGTTCTTC.

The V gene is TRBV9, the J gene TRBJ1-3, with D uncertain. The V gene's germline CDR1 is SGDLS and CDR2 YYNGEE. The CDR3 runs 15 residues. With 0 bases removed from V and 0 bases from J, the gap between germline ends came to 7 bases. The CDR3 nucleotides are TGTGCCAGCAGCGTAGGCGATGGCTCTGGAAACACCATATATTTT. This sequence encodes CASSVGDGSGNTIYF.

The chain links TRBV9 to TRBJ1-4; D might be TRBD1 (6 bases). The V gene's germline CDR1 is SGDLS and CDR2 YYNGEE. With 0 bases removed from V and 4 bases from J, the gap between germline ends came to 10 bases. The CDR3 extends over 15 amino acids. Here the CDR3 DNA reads TGTGCCAGCAGCGTAGACCGGACAGTTAATGAAAAACTGTTTTTT. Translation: CASSVDRTVNEKLFF.

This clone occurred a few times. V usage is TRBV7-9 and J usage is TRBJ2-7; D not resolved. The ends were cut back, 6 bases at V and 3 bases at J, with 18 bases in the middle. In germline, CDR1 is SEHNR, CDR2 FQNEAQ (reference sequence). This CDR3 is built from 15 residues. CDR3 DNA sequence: TGTGCCAGCAGTTCAACCCAGGTGGTAAGCTACGAGCAGTACTTC. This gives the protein CASSSTQVVSYEQYF. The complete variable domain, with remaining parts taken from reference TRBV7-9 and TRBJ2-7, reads DTGVSQNPRHKITKRGQNVTFRCDPISEHNRLYWYRQTLGQGPEFLTYFQNEAQLEKSRLLSDRFSAERPKGSFSTLEIQRTEQGDSAMYLCASSSTQVVSYEQYFGPGTRLTVT.

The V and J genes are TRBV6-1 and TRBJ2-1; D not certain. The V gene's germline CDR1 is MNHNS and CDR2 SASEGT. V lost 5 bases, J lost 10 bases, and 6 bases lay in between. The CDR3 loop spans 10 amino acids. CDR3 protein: CASSRLEQFF. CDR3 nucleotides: TGTGCCAGCAGTCGGTTGGAGCAGTTCTTC.

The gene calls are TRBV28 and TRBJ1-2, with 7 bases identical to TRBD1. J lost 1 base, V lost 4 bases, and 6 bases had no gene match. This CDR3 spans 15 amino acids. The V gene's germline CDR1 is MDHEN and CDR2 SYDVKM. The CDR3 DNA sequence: TGTGCCAGCAGTTCAGGGGGTGATATTAACTATGGCTACACCTTC. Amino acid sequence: CASSSGGDINYGYTF.

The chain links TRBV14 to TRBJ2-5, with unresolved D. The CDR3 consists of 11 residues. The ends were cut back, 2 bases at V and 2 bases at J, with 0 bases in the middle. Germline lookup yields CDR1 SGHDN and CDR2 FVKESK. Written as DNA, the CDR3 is TGTGCCAGCAGCCAACAAGAGACCCAGTACTTC. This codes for CASSQQETQYF.

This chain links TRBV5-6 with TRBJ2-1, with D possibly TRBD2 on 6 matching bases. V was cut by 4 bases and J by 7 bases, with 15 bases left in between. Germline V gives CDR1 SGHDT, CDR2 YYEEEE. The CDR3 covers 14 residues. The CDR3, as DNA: TGTGCCAGCAGCCCCGGTGGTGGAGGGAATGAGCAGTTCTTC. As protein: CASSPGGGGNEQFF.

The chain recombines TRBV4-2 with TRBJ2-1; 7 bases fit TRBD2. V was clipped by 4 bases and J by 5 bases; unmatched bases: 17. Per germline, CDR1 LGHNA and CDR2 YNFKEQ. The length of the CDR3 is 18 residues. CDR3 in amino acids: CASSLVGGEAGSDNEQFF. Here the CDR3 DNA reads TGTGCCAGCAGCCTGGTGGGGGGGGAGGCCGGATCCGACAATGAGCAGTTCTTC.

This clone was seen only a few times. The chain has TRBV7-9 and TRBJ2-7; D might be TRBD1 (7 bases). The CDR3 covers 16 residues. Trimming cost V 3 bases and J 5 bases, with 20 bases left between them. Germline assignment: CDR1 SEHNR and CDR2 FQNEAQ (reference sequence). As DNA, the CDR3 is TGTGCCAGCAGCTTTCCGGAGGGGGCTAGATTCGACGAGCAGTACTTC. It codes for CASSFPEGARFDEQYF.